The entry below gives a single TCR beta chain sequence along with its context. Its antigen is currently unknown. The length of the CDR3 is 13 residues. The junction had 4 bases not matched to a gene; V was cut back by 6 bases and J by 3 bases. Germline V gene sequence: CDR1 SEHNR, CDR2 FQNEAQ (reference sequence). These data belong to a study of cytomegalovirus exposure and HLA in healthy donors. General study findings and limits: Associated with cytomegalovirus, according to the listing, were around 160 TCR beta chains.

Primers: 60 Vbeta forward and 13 Jbeta reverse. Data came from immunoSEQ multiplex PCR; TCRdb stores just in-frame clones and leaves some out. The sample records 120,000 to 150,000 clones, just under 85% being singletons. The sample consisted of PBMCs. This receptor was obtained from a man aged 35 to 55 in good health and CMV-seropositive. The genes are TRBV7-9 and TRBJ2-7; 8 bases line up with TRBD1. In nucleotides, the CDR3 is TGTGCCAGCAGTGGGACAGGCCTCTACGAGCAGTACTTC. It translates to CASSGTGLYEQYF.